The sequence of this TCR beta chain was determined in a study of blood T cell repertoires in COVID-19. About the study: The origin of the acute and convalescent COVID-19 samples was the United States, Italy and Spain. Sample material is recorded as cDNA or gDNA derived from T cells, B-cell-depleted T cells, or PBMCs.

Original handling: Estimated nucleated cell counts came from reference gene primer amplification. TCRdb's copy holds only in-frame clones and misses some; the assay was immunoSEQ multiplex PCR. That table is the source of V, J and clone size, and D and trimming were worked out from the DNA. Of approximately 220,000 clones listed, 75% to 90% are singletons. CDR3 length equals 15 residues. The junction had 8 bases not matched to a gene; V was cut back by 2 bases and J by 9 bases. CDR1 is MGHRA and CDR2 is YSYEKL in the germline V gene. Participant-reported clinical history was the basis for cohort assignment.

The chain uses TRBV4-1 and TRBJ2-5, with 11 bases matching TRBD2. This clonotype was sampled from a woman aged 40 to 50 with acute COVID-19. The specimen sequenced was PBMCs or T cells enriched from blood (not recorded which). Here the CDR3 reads CASSQQSSGGRAQYF. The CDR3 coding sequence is TGCGCCAGCAGCCAACAATCTAGCGGGGGGAGGGCCCAGTACTTC.